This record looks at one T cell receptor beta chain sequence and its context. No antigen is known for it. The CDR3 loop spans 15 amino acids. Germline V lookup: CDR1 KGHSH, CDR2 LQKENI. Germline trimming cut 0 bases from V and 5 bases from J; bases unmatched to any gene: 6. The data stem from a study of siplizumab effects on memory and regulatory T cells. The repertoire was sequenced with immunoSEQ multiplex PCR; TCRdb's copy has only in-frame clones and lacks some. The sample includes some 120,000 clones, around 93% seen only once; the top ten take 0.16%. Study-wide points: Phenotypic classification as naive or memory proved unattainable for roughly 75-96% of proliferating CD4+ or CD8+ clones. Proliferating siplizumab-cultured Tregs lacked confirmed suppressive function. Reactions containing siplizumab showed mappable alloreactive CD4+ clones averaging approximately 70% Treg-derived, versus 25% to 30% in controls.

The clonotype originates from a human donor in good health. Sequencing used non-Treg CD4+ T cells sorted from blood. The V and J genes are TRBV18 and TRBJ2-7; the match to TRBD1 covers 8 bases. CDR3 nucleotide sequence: TGTGCCAGCTCACCACCGCATCAGGACAGGGACGAGCAGTACTTC. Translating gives CASSPPHQDRDEQYF.